This TCR beta chain originates from a study of blood T cells in healthy people across ages. Then a second PCR, running about 6 to 12 cycles, was carried out with a sample-barcoded 5' primer and a J-beta primer mix. Each cDNA molecule, via a template-switch adaptor with 12 random nucleotides, was tagged. TCRdb re-derived calls from the 5' RACE reads in MiXCR, one entry per CDR3 protein. The data contain about 640,000 distinct CDR3 sequences, approximately 30% of them singletons. Germline CDR1 and CDR2: SGHRS and YFSETQ. This CDR3 is 14 amino acids long. Deletions cut 3 bases from V and 0 bases from J, with 8 bases between. Comment on this clonotype: With a much larger clone just one base away, this may be a read error.

V and J are TRBV5-1 and TRBJ2-3; tentatively, D is TRBD2 (5 bases). The receptor was isolated from an elderly woman in good health. The sequencing input was blood. The CDR3 is CASSWTLSTDTQYF. The DNA of the CDR3 is TGCGCCAGCAGCTGGACTCTAAGCACAGATACGCAGTATTTT. Filled out from reference TRBV5-1 and TRBJ2-3, the complete variable domain reads KAGVTQTPRYLIKTRGQQVTLSCSPISGHRSVSWYQQTPGQGLQFLFEYFSETQRNKGNFPGRFSGRQFSNSRSEMNVSTLELGDSALYLCASSWTLSTDTQYFGPGTRLTVL.